One T cell receptor beta chain is described in this entry. Its target is unknown. The record originates from a study of cytomegalovirus exposure and HLA in healthy donors. Study outcomes and limitations: Investigators reported 164 TCR beta chains as tied to cytomegalovirus. Upon later analysis, TCR association rates were observed to vary by HLA locus, being highest for DRB1 and lowest for HLA-C.

PCR used 60 Vbeta primers and 13 Jbeta primers. Here immunoSEQ multiplex PCR was the method, and the copy in TCRdb shows in-frame clones only, minus some. The data show about 250,000 clones, about 75% seen once. J gave up 6 bases and V 0 bases, and 3 bases lay outside the gene matches. The CDR3 is 15 residues long. Germline CDR1 and CDR2: MNHEY and SVGAGI. This chain joins TRBV6-5 and TRBJ2-2; 8 bases are shared with TRBD2. The sample consisted of PBMCs. The clonotype originates from a female donor in good health and CMV-seronegative. CDR3 amino acids: CASSYSTGGPGELFF. CDR3 DNA: TGTGCCAGCAGTTACTCCACGGGAGGGCCCGGGGAGCTGTTTTTT.